The 9 T cell receptor beta chains given below trace back to one sample, sequenced in a study of blood T cells in healthy people across ages. Next came a second PCR, run for 7 to 11 cycles, which used a sample-barcoded 5' primer along with a J-beta primer mix. TCRdb reanalysed the 5' RACE reads using MiXCR and keeps one entry per CDR3 protein. The sample carries fewer than 900,000 distinct CDR3 sequences, more than 40% recorded once. Sequencing was carried out using blood. The receptors originated from a woman aged 60-75 years in good health.

V and J are TRBV5-1 and TRBJ2-1; TRBD1 aligns across 12 bases. The germline CDR1 and CDR2 sequences are SGHRS and YFSETQ. The CDR3 is 15 residues long. The trim removed 4 bases at V and 9 bases at J, leaving 8 bases unmatched. This CDR3 is CASSEGQGASSEQFF. CDR3 nucleotides: TGCGCCAGCAGCGAGGGACAGGGGGCCTCAAGTGAGCAGTTCTTC.

J is TRBJ2-1 and V is TRBV7-2; D unresolved. Trimming took off 4 bases at V and 6 bases at J, with 10 bases between the two ends. The CDR3 covers 13 residues. In germline, CDR1 is SGHTA, CDR2 FQGNSA. This CDR3 reads CASSSLRINEQFF. The CDR3, as DNA: TGTGCCAGCAGCTCCCTACGTATCAATGAGCAGTTCTTC.

This clonotype was observed a few times. This chain connects TRBV18 to TRBJ2-5, with 9 bases lining up with TRBD1. Germline V CDR1 and CDR2: KGHSH, LQKENI. This CDR3 contains 15 residues. J gave up 4 bases and V 3 bases, and 6 bases lay outside the gene matches. CDR3 sequence reads: CASSPQGQGGETQYF. DNA of the CDR3: TGTGCCAGCTCACCCCAGGGACAGGGTGGAGAGACCCAGTACTTC.

This clonotype appeared many times. One base away lies a much larger clone, so this may be a sequencing read error. V usage is TRBV28 and J usage is TRBJ2-5; no definite D call. Germline values: CDR1 MDHEN, CDR2 SYDVKM. This CDR3 has 13 amino acids. Between the trimmed V and J ends, which lost 10 bases and 11 bases, there was a span of 23 bases. CDR3 nucleotide sequence: TGTGCCACCCTACCCTCGGCCCCCGGTGAGCAGTACTTC. Translating it yields CATLPSAPGEQYF.

About this clonotype: One end of the junction is discordant with germline, which a read error may explain. The chain is built from TRBV6-1 and TRBJ2-1; D is undetermined. The CDR3 is 17 residues long. Germline values: CDR1 MNHNS, CDR2 SASEGT. The DNA of the CDR3 is TGTGCCAGCAGCCAGGCCCGACTCAAGGGCTCCTACAGTGAGCAGTTCTTC. This translates into CASSQARLKGSYSEQFF.

Notes on this clonotype: A much larger clone is a single base away; this may be a read error. The chain employs TRBV3-1 and TRBJ2-5; D is unresolved. Germline values: CDR1 LGHDT, CDR2 YNNKEL (reference sequence). CDR3 length: 13 amino acids. CDR3 residues: CTSSLRSQETQYF. CDR3 nucleotide sequence: TGTACCAGCAGTCTCCGCAGCCAAGAGACCCAGTACTTC.

The rearrangement joins TRBV9 to TRBJ1-6; D gene uncertain. The CDR3 is made up of 15 amino acids. The germline gives CDR1 SGDLS, CDR2 YYNGEE. The germline V and J ends were trimmed by 4 bases and 7 bases, with 15 bases remaining between them. In DNA form, the CDR3 reads TGTGCCAGCAGCCCCCAGGCCTTGGAGAATTCACCCCTCCACTTT. This translates into CASSPQALENSPLHF.

CDR3 sequence reads: CASSVGTVITDTQYF. Written as DNA, the CDR3 is TGTGCCAGCAGCGTAGGGACAGTCATAACAGATACGCAGTATTTT. The chain recombines TRBV9 with TRBJ2-3, with D tentatively TRBD1 (6 bases). From germline, CDR1 is SGDLS and CDR2 YYNGEE. The ends were cut back, 0 bases at V and 3 bases at J, with 11 bases in the middle. The CDR3 loop spans 15 amino acids.

Ten or more counts support this clonotype. The chain employs TRBV9 and TRBJ2-3; D ambiguous. Germline CDR1 and CDR2: SGDLS and YYNGEE. CDR3 length equals 13 residues. V dropped 0 bases and J dropped 8 bases, with 10 bases sitting between them. The CDR3: CASSVVADGTQYF. CDR3 in DNA: TGTGCCAGCAGCGTAGTCGCGGACGGTACGCAGTATTTT.